This T cell receptor (beta chain) derives from a study of T cell repertoires in cytomegalovirus infection. Regarding the study as a whole: Ex vivo responses were dominated by HLA-C-restricted CMV-specific TCR beta clonotypes.

Per germline, CDR1 MNHNY and CDR2 SVGAGI (reference sequence). Trimming removed 5 bases from V and 0 bases from J, with 2 bases in between. The CDR3 runs 12 residues. TCRdb called the reads again in MiXCR, with one record for every CDR3 protein. The sample records about 210,000 distinct CDR3 sequences, around 6.4% being singletons. This clonotype was recorded at least ten times. Its antigen is not known. The sample was PBMCs. The TCR was taken from a human donor in good health (CMV status not recorded). Some clones in this sample may be carry-over from other donors' samples. The chain couples TRBV6-6 to TRBJ1-3, with D unresolved. The CDR3 protein is CASSTSGNTIYF. CDR3 in DNA: TGTGCCAGCAGTACCTCTGGAAACACCATATATTTT.